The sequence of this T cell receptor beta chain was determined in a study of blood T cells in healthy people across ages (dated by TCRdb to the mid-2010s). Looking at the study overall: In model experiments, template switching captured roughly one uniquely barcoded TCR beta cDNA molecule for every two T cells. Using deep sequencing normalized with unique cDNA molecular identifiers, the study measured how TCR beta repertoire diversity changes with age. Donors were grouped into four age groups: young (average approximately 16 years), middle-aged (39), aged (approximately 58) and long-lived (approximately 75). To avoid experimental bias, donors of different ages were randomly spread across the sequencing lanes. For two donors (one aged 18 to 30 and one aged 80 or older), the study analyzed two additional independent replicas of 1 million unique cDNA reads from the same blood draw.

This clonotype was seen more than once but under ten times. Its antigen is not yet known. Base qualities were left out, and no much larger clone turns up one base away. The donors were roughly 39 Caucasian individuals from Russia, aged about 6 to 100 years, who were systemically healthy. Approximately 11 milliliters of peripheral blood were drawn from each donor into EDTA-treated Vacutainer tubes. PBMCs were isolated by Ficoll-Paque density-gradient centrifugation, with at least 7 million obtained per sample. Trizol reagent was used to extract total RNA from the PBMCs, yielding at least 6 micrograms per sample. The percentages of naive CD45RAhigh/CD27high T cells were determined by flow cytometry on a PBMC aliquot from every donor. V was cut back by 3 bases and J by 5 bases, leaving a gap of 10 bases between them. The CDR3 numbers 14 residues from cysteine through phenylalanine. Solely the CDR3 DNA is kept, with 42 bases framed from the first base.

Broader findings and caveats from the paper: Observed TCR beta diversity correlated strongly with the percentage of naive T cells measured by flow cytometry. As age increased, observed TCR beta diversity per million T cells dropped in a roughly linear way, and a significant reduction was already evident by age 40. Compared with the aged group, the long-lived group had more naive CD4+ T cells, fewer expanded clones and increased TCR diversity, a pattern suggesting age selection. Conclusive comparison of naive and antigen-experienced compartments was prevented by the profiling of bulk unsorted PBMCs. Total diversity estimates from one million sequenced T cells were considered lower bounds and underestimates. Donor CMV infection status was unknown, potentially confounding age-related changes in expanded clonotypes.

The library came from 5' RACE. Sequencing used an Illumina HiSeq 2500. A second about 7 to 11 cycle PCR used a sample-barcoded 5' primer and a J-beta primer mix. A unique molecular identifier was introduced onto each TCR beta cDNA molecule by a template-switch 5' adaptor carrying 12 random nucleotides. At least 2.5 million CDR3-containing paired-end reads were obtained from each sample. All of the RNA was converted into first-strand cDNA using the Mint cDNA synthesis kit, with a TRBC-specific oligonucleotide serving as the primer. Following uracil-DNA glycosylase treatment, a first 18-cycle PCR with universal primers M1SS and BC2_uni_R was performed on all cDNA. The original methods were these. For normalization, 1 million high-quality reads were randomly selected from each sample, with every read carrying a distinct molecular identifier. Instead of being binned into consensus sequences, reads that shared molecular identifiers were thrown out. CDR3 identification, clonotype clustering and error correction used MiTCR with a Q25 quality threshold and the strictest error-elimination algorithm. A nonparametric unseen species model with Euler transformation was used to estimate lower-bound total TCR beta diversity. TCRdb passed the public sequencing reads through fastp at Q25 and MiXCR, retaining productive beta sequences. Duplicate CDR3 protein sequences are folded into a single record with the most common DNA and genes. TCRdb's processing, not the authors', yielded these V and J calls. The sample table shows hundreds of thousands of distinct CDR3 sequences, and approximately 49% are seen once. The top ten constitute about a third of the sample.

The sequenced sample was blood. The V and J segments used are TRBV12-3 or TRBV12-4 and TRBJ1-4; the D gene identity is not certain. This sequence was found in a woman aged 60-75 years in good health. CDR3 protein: CASSLSPLNEKLFF. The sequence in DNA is TGTGCCAGCAGTTTGTCTCCGTTGAATGAAAAACTGTTTTTT.